The entry that follows covers one T cell receptor (beta chain) sequence. As yet, its antigen is unknown. PCR involved 60 Vbeta and 13 Jbeta primers. Data came from immunoSEQ multiplex PCR; TCRdb stores just in-frame clones and leaves some out. Counted here are under 130,000 clones, roughly 70% occurring once; the ten biggest clones make up roughly a tenth. The sample comes from a study of cytomegalovirus exposure and HLA in healthy donors. Study conclusions and caveats: The authors listed some 160 TCR beta chains as cytomegalovirus-associated. The likely explanation for a cluster of highly shared sequence variants was sequencing artifact.

The source material was PBMCs. The clonotype originates from a man aged 35 to 55 in good health and CMV-seropositive.

Here the CDR3 reads CASLPLEGAGANVLTF. DNA of the CDR3: TGTGCCAGCCTCCCCCTCGAGGGAGCTGGGGCCAACGTCCTGACTTTC. The chain carries TRBV2 and TRBJ2-6, with a weak D call TRBD2 (5 bases). The germline gives CDR1 SNHLY, CDR2 FYNNEI. V lost 8 bases to trimming and J lost 2 bases, with 16 bases between them. CDR3 length: 16 amino acids.